This T cell receptor beta chain is from a study of CD4+ T cells in melanoma. The table came from immunoSEQ multiplex PCR; TCRdb's copy has only in-frame clones and leaves some out. The data show roughly 52,000 clones, with about 70% seen just once and 4.5% to 6% held by the top ten. The sample holds one count of this clone. The antigen is not known. Study-wide points: Diverse differentiation states were reported for melanoma neoantigen-specific CD4+ T cells. CD8+ T cell, macrophage and B cell function reportedly correlated with neoantigen-specific CD4+ T cells.

The sample was tumor tissue. This receptor was taken from a human donor with melanoma.

Written as DNA, the CDR3 is TGCGCCAGCAGCTTAAGGACTAGCGGTAACACCGGGGAGCTGTTTTTT. Protein product: CASSLRTSGNTGELFF. The chain recombines TRBV5-1 with TRBJ2-2; 10 bases line up with TRBD2. The J segment lost 2 bases and the V segment lost 2 bases, leaving 3 bases of the junction unmatched. The germline V gene encodes CDR1 SGHRS and CDR2 YFSETQ. This CDR3 contains 16 residues.